This T cell receptor beta chain was captured in a study of radiotherapy plus CTLA-4 blockade in lung cancer. Turning to the study itself: There were objective responses in 18% of patients, and roughly 33% had disease control.

Alongside CTLA-4 blockade with ipilimumab, patients with chemo-refractory metastatic non-small-cell lung cancer received focal radiation. Study results and limitations: TCR clones of tumor origin grew in blood after radiotherapy plus ipilimumab. Early blood T cell clone changes and increased post-radiation serum interferon-beta were reportedly the strongest response predictors.

The data were produced by immunoSEQ multiplex PCR, yet TCRdb's version contains in-frame clones alone and is incomplete. The sample consists of roughly 59,000 clones, about 70% of them appearing once. As to this clone: What it recognizes is unknown.

This material consisted of peripheral blood, taken from a patient treated with radiotherapy plus ipilimumab. This receptor was taken from a human donor with non-small cell lung cancer whose response to radiotherapy plus ipilimumab could not be evaluated.

The CDR3 DNA reads as TGTGCCAGCAGCTTTAGACAGGCTAATGAAAAACTGTTTTTT. It encodes CASSFRQANEKLFF. V and J are TRBV11-2 and TRBJ1-4; D is possibly TRBD1 (6 bases). V lost 3 bases, J lost 3 bases, and 8 bases lay in between. CDR1 and CDR2 (germline): SGHAT, FQNNGV. The CDR3 spans 14 residues.